This T cell receptor beta chain was sequenced for a study of blood T cell repertoires in COVID-19. Background on the study: PBMCs, B-cell-depleted T cells, or T cells provided the cDNA or gDNA that made up the material.

This CDR3 has 14 amino acids. Germline V gene lookup returns CDR1 SEHNR and CDR2 FQNEAQ (reference sequence). V lost 2 bases and J 6 bases, leaving 11 bases between the germline ends. Only in-frame clones appear in the TCRdb table, and some are missing; sequencing was by immunoSEQ multiplex PCR. The data contain 200,000 to 250,000 clones, 85% to 90% of them singletons. The TCR sequence derives from a man aged 60 to 75 who had recovered from COVID-19. Sequences were obtained from peripheral blood. This rearrangement joins TRBV7-9 to TRBJ1-5; a possible D gene is TRBD1 (5 bases). CDR3 protein: CASSLTGQPQPQHF. Here the CDR3 DNA reads TGTGCCAGCAGCTTAACAGGACAACCTCAGCCCCAGCATTTT.